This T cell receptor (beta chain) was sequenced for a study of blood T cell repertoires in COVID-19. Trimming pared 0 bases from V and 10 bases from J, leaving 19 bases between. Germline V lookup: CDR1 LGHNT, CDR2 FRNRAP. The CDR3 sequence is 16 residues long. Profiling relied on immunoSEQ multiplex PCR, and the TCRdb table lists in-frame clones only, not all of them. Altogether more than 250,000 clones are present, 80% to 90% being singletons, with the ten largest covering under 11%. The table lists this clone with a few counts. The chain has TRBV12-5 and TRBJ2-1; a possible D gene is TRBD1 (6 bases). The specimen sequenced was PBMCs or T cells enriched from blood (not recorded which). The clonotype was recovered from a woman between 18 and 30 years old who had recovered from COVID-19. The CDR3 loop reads CASGLVAGARTGEQFF. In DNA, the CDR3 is TGTGCTAGTGGTTTGGTTGCAGGGGCACGCACTGGAGAGCAGTTCTTC.